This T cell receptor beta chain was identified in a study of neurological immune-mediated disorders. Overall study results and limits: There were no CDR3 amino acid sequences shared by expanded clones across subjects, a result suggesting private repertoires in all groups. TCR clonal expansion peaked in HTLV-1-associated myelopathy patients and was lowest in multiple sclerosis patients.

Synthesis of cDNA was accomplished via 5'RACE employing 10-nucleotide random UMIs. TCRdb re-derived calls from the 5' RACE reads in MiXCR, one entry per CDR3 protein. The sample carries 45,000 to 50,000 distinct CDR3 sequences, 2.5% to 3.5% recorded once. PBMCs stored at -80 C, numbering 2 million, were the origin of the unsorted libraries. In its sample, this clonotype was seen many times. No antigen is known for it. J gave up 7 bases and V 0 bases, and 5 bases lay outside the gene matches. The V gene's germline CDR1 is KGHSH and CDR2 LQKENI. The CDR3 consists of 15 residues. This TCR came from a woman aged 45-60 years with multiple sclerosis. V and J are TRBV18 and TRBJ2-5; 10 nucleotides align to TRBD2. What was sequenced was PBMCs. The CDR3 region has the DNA TGTGCCAGCTCACCACCGGCTAGCGGGAGAGTGACCCAGTACTTC. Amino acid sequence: CASSPPASGRVTQYF.